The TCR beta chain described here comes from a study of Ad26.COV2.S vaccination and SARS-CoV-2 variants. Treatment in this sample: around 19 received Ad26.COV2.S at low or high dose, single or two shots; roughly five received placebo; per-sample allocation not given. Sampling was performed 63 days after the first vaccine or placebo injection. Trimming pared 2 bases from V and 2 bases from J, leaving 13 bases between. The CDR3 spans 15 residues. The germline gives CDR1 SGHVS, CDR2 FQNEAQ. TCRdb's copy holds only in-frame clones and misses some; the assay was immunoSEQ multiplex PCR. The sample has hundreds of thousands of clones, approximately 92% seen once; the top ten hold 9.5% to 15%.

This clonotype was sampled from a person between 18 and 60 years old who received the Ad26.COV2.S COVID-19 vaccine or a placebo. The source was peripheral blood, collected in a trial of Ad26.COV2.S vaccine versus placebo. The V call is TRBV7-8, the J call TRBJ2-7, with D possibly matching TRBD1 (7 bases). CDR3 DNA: TGTGCCAGCAGCTTACAGGGGGGACAGCCCTACGAGCAGTACTTC. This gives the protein CASSLQGGQPYEQYF. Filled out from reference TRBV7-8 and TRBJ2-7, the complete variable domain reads GAGVSQSPRYKVAKRGQDVALRCDPISGHVSLFWYQQALGQGPEFLTYFQNEAQLDKSGLPSDRFFAERPEGSVSTLKIQRTQQEDSAVYLCASSLQGGQPYEQYFGPGTRLTVT.